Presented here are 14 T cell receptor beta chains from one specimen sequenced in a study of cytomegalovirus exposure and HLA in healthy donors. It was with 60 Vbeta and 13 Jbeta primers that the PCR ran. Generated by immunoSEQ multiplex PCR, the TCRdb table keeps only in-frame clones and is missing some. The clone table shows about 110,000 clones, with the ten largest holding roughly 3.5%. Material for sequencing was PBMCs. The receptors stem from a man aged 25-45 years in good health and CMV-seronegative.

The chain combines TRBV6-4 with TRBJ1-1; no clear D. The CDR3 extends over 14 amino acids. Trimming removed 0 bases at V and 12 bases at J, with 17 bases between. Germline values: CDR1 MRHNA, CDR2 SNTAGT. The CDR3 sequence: CASSDSPRGFGTFF. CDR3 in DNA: TGTGCCAGCAGTGACTCACCGAGAGGGTTCGGAACTTTCTTT.

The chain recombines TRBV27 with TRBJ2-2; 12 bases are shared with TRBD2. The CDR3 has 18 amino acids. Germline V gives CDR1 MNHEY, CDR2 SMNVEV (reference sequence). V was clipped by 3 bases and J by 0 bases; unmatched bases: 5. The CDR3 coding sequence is TGTGCCAGCAGTTTCCTACTAGCGGGGGGCGCGAACACCGGGGAGCTGTTTTTT. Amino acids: CASSFLLAGGANTGELFF.

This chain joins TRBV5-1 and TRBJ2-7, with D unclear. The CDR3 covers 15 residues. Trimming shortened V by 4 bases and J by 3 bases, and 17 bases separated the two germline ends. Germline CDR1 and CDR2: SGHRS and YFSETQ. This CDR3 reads CASSISPALNYEQYF. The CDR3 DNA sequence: TGCGCCAGCAGCATATCGCCAGCGCTCAACTACGAGCAGTACTTC.

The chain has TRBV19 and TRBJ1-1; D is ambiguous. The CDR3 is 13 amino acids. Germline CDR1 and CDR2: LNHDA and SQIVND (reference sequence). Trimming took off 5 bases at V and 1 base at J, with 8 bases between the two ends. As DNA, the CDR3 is TGTGCCAGTAGTCTCCGGGGGAACACTGAAGCTTTCTTT. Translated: CASSLRGNTEAFF.

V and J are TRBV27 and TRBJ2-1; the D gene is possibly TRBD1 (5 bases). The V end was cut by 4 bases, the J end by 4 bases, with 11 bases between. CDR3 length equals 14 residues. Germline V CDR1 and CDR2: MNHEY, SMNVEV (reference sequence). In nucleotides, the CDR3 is TGTGCCAGCAGTTCCCGCAGGGTATACAATGAGCAGTTCTTC. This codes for CASSSRRVYNEQFF.

This CDR3 is CASSRRGVDYNSPLHF. CDR3 DNA sequence: TGTGCCAGTAGTCGGCGCGGAGTTGACTATAATTCACCCCTCCACTTT. The chain employs TRBV19 and TRBJ1-6, with D unclear. The CDR3 consists of 16 residues. Germline V lookup: CDR1 LNHDA, CDR2 SQIVND (reference sequence). Deletions cut 5 bases from V and 3 bases from J, with 14 bases between.

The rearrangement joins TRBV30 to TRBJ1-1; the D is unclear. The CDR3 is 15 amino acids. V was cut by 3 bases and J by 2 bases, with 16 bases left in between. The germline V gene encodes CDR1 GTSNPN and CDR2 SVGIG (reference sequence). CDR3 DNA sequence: TGTGCCTGGAGGCCAGAACCGGCGGCCAACACTGAAGCTTTCTTT. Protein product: CAWRPEPAANTEAFF.

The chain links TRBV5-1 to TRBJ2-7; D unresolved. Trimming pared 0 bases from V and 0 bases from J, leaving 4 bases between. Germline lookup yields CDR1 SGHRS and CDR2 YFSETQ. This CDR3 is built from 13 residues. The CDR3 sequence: CASSLGASYEQYF. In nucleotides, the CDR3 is TGCGCCAGCAGCTTGGGGGCCTCCTACGAGCAGTACTTC.

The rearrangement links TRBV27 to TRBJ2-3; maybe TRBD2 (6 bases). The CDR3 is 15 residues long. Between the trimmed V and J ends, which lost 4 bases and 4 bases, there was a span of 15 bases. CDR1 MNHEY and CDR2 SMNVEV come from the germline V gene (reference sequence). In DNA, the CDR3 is TGTGCCAGCAGTTCGGGAGCTTGGTCCGCAGATACGCAGTATTTT. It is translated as CASSSGAWSADTQYF.

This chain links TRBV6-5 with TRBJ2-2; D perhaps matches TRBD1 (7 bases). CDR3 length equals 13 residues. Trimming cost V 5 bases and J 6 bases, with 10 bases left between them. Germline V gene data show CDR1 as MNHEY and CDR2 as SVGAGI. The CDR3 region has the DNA TGTGCCAGCAGTAGCAGGGGGGCCGGGGAGCTGTTTTTT. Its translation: CASSSRGAGELFF.

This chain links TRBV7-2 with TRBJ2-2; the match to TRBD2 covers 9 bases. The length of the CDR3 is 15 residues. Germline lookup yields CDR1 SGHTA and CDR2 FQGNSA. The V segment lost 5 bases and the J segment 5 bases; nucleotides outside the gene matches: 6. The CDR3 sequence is CASSPGGGGTGELFF. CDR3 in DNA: TGTGCCAGCAGCCCAGGCGGGGGGGGGACCGGGGAGCTGTTTTTT.

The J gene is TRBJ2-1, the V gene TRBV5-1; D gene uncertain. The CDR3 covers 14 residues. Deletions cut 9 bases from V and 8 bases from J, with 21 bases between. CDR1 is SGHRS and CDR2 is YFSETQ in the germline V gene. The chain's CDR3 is CANKKSVRVHEQFF. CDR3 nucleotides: TGCGCCAACAAGAAGTCAGTACGGGTCCATGAGCAGTTCTTC.

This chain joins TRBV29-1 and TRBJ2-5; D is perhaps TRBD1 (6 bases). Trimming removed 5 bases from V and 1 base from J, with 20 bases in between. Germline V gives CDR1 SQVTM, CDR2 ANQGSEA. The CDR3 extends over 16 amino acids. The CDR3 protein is CSVRLSGTRSQETQYF. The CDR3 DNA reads TGCAGCGTTCGGTTGTCTGGGACACGATCCCAAGAGACCCAGTACTTC.

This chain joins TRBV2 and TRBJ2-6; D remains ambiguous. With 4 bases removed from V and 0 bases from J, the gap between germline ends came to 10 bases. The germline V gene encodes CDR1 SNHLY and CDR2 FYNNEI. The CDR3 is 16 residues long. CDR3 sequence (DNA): TGTGCCAGCAGTGGAATGGCAGTCTCTGGGGCCAACGTCCTGACTTTC. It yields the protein CASSGMAVSGANVLTF.